This paragraph covers one TCR beta chain sequence. Its antigen is as yet unknown. This record belongs to a study of early T cells in non-severe SARS-CoV-2 infection. At the level of the study: Sequencing of unsorted whole blood was done on bulk RNA, leaving chains unpaired. Findings and caveats of the study: VDJdb matching favored anti-spike CD8 responses, missing private and CD4 specificities.

As part of library construction, unique molecular identifiers were attached to individual cDNA molecules. TCRdb analysed the 5' RACE reads with MiXCR anew, one entry per CDR3 protein. This sample has more than 50,000 distinct CDR3 sequences, with over 9.5% found just once. The CDR3 spans 17 residues. Trimming removed 0 bases at V and 1 base at J, with 15 bases between. From germline, CDR1 is MNHEY and CDR2 SVGEGT. The source is an adult who was a healthcare worker with PCR-confirmed SARS-CoV-2 infection or an uninfected control (not recorded which). This chain links TRBV6-2 or TRBV6-3 with TRBJ1-1; no clear D. This specimen was whole blood, taken at baseline. CDR3 amino acids: CASSYSKSSRTNTEAFF. The DNA for the CDR3 is TGTGCCAGCAGTTACTCTAAGTCCTCCCGGACGAACACTGAAGCTTTCTTT.